A selection of T cell receptor beta chains follows, all from one sample in a study of T-cell memory formation after mild COVID-19. TCRdb passed the 5' RACE reads through MiXCR, listing each CDR3 protein once. The sample shows about 200,000 distinct CDR3 sequences, just over 9.5% of them seen only once. The sample taken for sequencing was PBMCs or a T cell subset sorted from them (not recorded which). All receptors derive from a man in his late teens or twenties who had mild COVID-19 (a few samples of this study predate the infection). Cell type and time point are not known. CDR3s include the opening cysteine and the closing phenylalanine or tryptophan. The D gene is left open where the match is weak. Clone size appears in some rows only: once, few, many, or a class for an expanded clone.

NA,TRBV5-1,TRBJ2-1,NA,CASSVQGWDNEQFF,TGCGCCAGCAGCGTACAGGGTTGGGACAATGAGCAGTTCTTC
NA,TRBV20-1,TRBJ1-1,NA,CSARQGYTEAFF,TGCAGTGCTAGGCAGGGATACACTGAAGCTTTCTTT
few,TRBV29-1,TRBJ1-1,NA,CSVEIHLNTEAFF,TGCAGCGTTGAGATACATTTGAACACTGAAGCTTTCTTT
NA,TRBV12-3/TRBV12-4,TRBJ1-2,NA,CASSSLKQGYGYTF,TGTGCCAGCAGCAGTTTAAAACAGGGTTATGGCTACACCTTC
few,TRBV12-3/TRBV12-4,TRBJ1-3,NA,CASSLGIRSGNTIYF,TGTGCCAGCAGTTTAGGGATAAGATCTGGAAACACCATATATTTT
few,TRBV6-5,TRBJ1-1,TRBD1,CASSPSGGSTNTEAFF,TGTGCCAGCAGTCCCTCAGGGGGATCGACGAACACTGAAGCTTTCTTT
few,TRBV4-1,TRBJ2-5,NA,CASSQVAGETQYF,TGCGCCAGCAGCCAAGTGGCAGGAGAGACCCAGTACTTC
NA,TRBV18,TRBJ2-1,NA,CASSPGLGPNEQFF,TGTGCCAGCTCACCGGGTTTAGGACCGAATGAGCAGTTCTTC
few,TRBV10-3,TRBJ1-3,NA,CAISEAGSGNTIYF,TGTGCCATCAGTGAGGCAGGGTCCGGAAACACCATATATTTT
many,TRBV12-3/TRBV12-4,TRBJ2-2,TRBD1,CASSFQGAAGELFF,TGTGCCAGCAGTTTCCAGGGGGCGGCCGGGGAGCTGTTTTTT
many,TRBV28,TRBJ2-5,NA,CASSLGGARETQYF,TGTGCCAGCAGTTTAGGGGGGGCGAGGGAGACCCAGTACTTC
few,TRBV6-2/TRBV6-3,TRBJ2-7,NA,CASSQDGTSYEQYF,TGTGCCAGCAGTCAGGACGGTACTTCCTACGAGCAGTACTTC
many,TRBV3-1,TRBJ2-5,NA,CASSRSSRETQYF,TGTGCCAGCAGCCGTTCTAGCCGAGAGACCCAGTACTTC
NA,TRBV7-2,TRBJ2-2,NA,CASSLSYGGTSGELFF,TGTGCCAGCAGCTTATCCTACGGGGGAACCTCCGGGGAGCTGTTTTTT
NA,TRBV3-1,TRBJ2-3,NA,CASSHSASEDTQYF,TGTGCCAGCAGCCATTCTGCTAGCGAAGATACGCAGTATTTT
NA,TRBV6-6,TRBJ1-2,NA,CASSYFPEQDGYTF,TGTGCCAGCAGTTACTTCCCTGAGCAGGATGGCTACACCTTC
few,TRBV6-5,TRBJ2-7,NA,CASRRALGGEGYEQYF,TGTGCCAGCAGACGCGCCCTCGGAGGAGAGGGCTACGAGCAGTACTTC
NA,TRBV3-2,TRBJ2-7,NA,CASSHRTENYEQYF,TGTGCCAGCAGCCATAGGACAGAAAATTACGAGCAGTACTTC
NA,TRBV5-1,TRBJ2-3,NA,CASSLPGLQNTDTQYF,TGCGCCAGCAGTTTACCGGGACTCCAGAACACAGATACGCAGTATTTT
few,TRBV5-6,TRBJ2-2,TRBD2,CASSRGGPGELFF,TGTGCCAGCAGTCGGGGGGGTCCCGGGGAGCTGTTTTTT
few,TRBV1,TRBJ2-1,NA,CTSSLTVRDNNEQFF,TGCACCAGCAGCCTAACCGTTCGGGACAACAATGAGCAGTTCTTC
NA,TRBV5-1,TRBJ2-3,TRBD2,CASSLASLAGTDTQYF,TGCGCCAGCAGCTTGGCATCCCTAGCGGGAACAGATACGCAGTATTTT
medium-sized,TRBV20-1,TRBJ2-3,TRBD2,CSAPWAGGPADTQYF,TGCAGTGCTCCCTGGGCGGGGGGGCCGGCAGATACGCAGTATTTT
many,TRBV7-8,TRBJ2-3,TRBD1,CASSPYGSTGGTQYF,TGTGCCAGCAGCCCGTACGGGTCCACAGGGGGTACGCAGTATTTT
few,TRBV2,TRBJ1-6,NA,CASRARGGNSPLHF,TGTGCCAGCAGGGCCAGGGGTGGGAATTCACCCCTCCACTTT
few,TRBV12-3/TRBV12-4,TRBJ2-2,TRBD1,CASRRTGGSTGELFF,TGTGCCAGCAGAAGGACAGGGGGATCCACCGGGGAGCTGTTTTTT
many,TRBV5-1,TRBJ2-3,TRBD2,CASSLARLAGTDTQYF,TGCGCCAGCAGCTTGGCCAGGCTAGCGGGCACAGATACGCAGTATTTT
NA,TRBV19,TRBJ2-2,NA,CASSKTGSPGELFF,TGTGCCAGTAGTAAAACAGGGTCCCCCGGGGAGCTGTTTTTT
NA,TRBV7-2,TRBJ1-1,TRBD1,CASSPHQGARTEAFF,TGTGCCAGCAGCCCACACCAGGGGGCGAGGACTGAAGCTTTCTTT
few,TRBV25-1,TRBJ2-5,TRBD2,CASGLAGGLNQETQYF,TGTGCCAGCGGACTAGCGGGGGGTCTTAATCAAGAGACCCAGTACTTC
few,TRBV27,TRBJ1-5,TRBD1,CASWVDRDRGSNQPQHF,TGTGCCAGCTGGGTGGACCGGGACAGGGGGAGCAATCAGCCCCAGCATTTT
NA,TRBV5-6,TRBJ2-7,TRBD2,CASSITSGTSDEQYF,TGTGCCAGCAGTATAACTTCCGGGACTAGCGATGAGCAGTACTTC
many,TRBV5-4,TRBJ1-2,NA,CASSFTGSYGYTF,TGTGCCAGCAGCTTTACAGGGTCCTATGGCTACACCTTC
few,TRBV18,TRBJ2-4,NA,CASSPKWGSLNIQYF,TGTGCCAGCTCACCAAAGTGGGGGAGTCTAAACATTCAGTACTTC
NA,TRBV24-1,TRBJ2-3,TRBD1,CATSDRVGQGADTQYF,TGTGCCACCAGTGATCGAGTGGGACAGGGGGCAGATACGCAGTATTTT
NA,TRBV4-2,TRBJ1-1,TRBD1,CASSVQGRSGTEAFF,TGTGCCAGCAGCGTACAGGGGCGATCGGGCACTGAAGCTTTCTTT
few,TRBV6-6,TRBJ2-6,NA,CASSYEGGANVLTF,TGTGCCAGCAGTTACGAAGGGGGGGCCAACGTCCTGACTTTC
NA,TRBV11-2,TRBJ2-1,NA,CASSLVLSYNEQFF,TGTGCCAGCAGCTTAGTGCTCTCCTACAATGAGCAGTTCTTC
few,TRBV7-2,TRBJ1-4,NA,CASSLGGRSEKLFF,TGTGCCAGCAGCCTAGGGGGACGGTCTGAAAAACTGTTTTTT
few,TRBV6-2/TRBV6-3,TRBJ2-1,NA,CASSYSIGGPEQFF,TGTGCCAGCAGTTACTCGATAGGTGGCCCTGAGCAGTTCTTC
few,TRBV12-3/TRBV12-4,TRBJ2-5,TRBD2,CASSLAQAGGETQYF,TGTGCCAGCAGTTTAGCGCAAGCGGGGGGAGAGACCCAGTACTTC
few,TRBV9,TRBJ2-5,TRBD1,CASSEGQGKETQYF,TGTGCCAGCAGCGAGGGACAGGGCAAAGAGACCCAGTACTTC
many,TRBV14,TRBJ1-1,NA,CASSPRIVGEAFF,TGTGCCAGCAGCCCTAGAATTGTGGGTGAAGCTTTCTTT
NA,TRBV29-1,TRBJ1-1,TRBD1,CSVAGQVNTEAFF,TGCAGCGTTGCGGGACAGGTCAACACTGAAGCTTTCTTT
few,TRBV29-1,TRBJ2-2,TRBD2,CSVGTSGHTGELFF,TGCAGCGTGGGGACTAGCGGACATACCGGGGAGCTGTTTTTT
NA,TRBV3-1,TRBJ2-7,TRBD2,CASSQVFRGVYEQYF,TGTGCCAGCAGCCAAGTCTTTCGGGGGGTTTACGAGCAGTACTTC
NA,TRBV4-1,TRBJ1-6,NA,CASSQAWGNGSPLHF,TGCGCCAGCAGCCAAGCCTGGGGTAACGGTTCACCCCTCCACTTT
many,TRBV12-3/TRBV12-4,TRBJ2-1,NA,CASTQGGREQFF,TGTGCCAGCACCCAAGGTGGCAGAGAGCAGTTCTTC